This T cell receptor (beta chain) stems from a study of T-cell reconstitution after alpha-beta-depleted transplantation in children. Overall study results and limits: The main origin of T-cell counts and diversity one year after transplant was newly produced T cells. Some patients' high day-60 TCRbeta diversity was attributed to recipient cells surviving conditioning. About two months after transplant, alpha-beta T cells reportedly came from several hundred expanded graft clones.

CDR3 length: 16 residues. Germline loops: CDR1 DFQATT, CDR2 SNEGSKA (reference sequence). V was shortened by 0 bases and J by 0 bases, with 13 bases between the two germline ends. A note on this clonotype: What it binds is unknown.

Preparing the TCRbeta library involved the use of unique molecular identifiers. TCRdb analysed the PCR reads with MiXCR anew, one entry per CDR3 protein. The table records about 420,000 distinct CDR3 sequences, around 15% of them present only once. The sample consisted of PBMCs, mostly from graft donor cells, taken 360 days after TCRalphabeta/CD19-depleted stem cell transplant. V gene TRBV20-1 combines with J gene TRBJ2-3; D ambiguous. The source is a boy younger than two who had a stem cell transplant for Wiskott-Aldrich syndrome, so the T cells may come from the graft donor. The CDR3 DNA follows: TGCAGTGCTAGAGATCAGGCTGACCCTAGCACAGATACGCAGTATTTT. It codes for CSARDQADPSTDTQYF.